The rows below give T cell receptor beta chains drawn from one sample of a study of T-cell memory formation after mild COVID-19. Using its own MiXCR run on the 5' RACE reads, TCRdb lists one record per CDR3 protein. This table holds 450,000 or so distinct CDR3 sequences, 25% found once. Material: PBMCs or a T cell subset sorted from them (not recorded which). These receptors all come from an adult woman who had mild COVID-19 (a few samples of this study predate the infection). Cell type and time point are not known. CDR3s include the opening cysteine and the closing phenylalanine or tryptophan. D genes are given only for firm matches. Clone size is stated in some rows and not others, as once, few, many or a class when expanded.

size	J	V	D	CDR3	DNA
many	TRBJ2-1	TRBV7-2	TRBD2	CASSLVTPASGGAYEQFF	TGTGCCAGCAGCTTAGTTACTCCGGCTAGCGGGGGGGCCTATGAGCAGTTCTTC
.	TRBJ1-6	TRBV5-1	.	CASSFNRDSPLHF	TGCGCCAGCAGCTTCAACAGGGATTCACCCCTCCACTTT
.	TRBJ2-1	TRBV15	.	CATSLLGYNEQFF	TGTGCCACCAGCCTCCTAGGTTACAATGAGCAGTTCTTC
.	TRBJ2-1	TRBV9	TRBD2	CASSTDPGLAGADEQFF	TGTGCCAGCAGCACCGATCCTGGGCTAGCGGGAGCCGATGAGCAGTTCTTC
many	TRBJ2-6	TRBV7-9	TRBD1	CASSRDRVRSGANVLTF	TGTGCCAGCAGCCGGGACAGGGTGCGGTCTGGGGCCAACGTCCTGACTTTC
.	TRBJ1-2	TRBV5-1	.	CASSLVGAFDYGYTF	TGCGCCAGCAGCTTGGTCGGGGCTTTTGACTATGGCTACACCTTC
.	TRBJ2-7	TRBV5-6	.	CASSTRGDRRTYEQYF	TGTGCCAGCAGTACCCGCGGGGACAGAAGGACCTACGAGCAGTACTTC
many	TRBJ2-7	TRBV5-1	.	CASSLIGQVHEQYF	TGCGCCAGCAGCTTGATCGGGCAGGTCCACGAGCAGTACTTC
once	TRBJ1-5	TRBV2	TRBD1	CASSNRGGRNQPQHF	TGTGCCAGCAGTAACAGGGGAGGTCGCAATCAGCCCCAGCATTTT
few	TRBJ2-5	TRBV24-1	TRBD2	CATSSGRARKTQYF	TGTGCCACCTCTAGCGGGAGGGCCCGGAAGACCCAGTACTTC
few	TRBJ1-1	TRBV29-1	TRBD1	CSVDPVNGTVRTEAFF	TGCAGCGTTGACCCCGTAAACGGGACAGTGAGAACTGAAGCTTTCTTT
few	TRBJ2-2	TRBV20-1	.	CSAPGQGNTGELFF	TGCAGTGCTCCGGGGCAGGGGAACACCGGGGAGCTGTTTTTT
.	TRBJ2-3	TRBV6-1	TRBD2	CASSVLSAGTPDTQYF	TGTGCCAGCAGTGTGCTCTCAGCGGGGACCCCAGATACGCAGTATTTT
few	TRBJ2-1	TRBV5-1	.	CASSLGAGDINEQFF	TGCGCCAGCAGCTTGGGGGCGGGTGATATCAATGAGCAGTTCTTC
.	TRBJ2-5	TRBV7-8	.	CASSQRGRGVETQYF	TGTGCCAGCAGCCAAAGGGGCAGGGGTGTGGAGACCCAGTACTTC
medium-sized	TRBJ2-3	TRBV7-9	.	CASSADTQYF	TGTGCCAGCAGCGCGGATACGCAGTATTTT
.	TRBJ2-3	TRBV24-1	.	CATSGSVRADTQYF	TGTGCCACCAGTGGCTCGGTGAGGGCAGATACGCAGTATTTT
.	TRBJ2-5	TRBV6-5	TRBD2	CASSPWNSGEQETQYF	TGTGCCAGCAGTCCATGGAATAGCGGGGAACAAGAGACCCAGTACTTC
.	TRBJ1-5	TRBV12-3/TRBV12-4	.	CASSFGQGQPQHF	TGTGCCAGCAGTTTCGGGCAGGGCCAGCCCCAGCATTTT
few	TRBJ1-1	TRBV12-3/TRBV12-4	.	CASRRTANTEAFF	TGTGCCAGCAGGAGGACGGCGAACACTGAAGCTTTCTTT
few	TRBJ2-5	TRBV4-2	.	CASSQEFTETQYF	TGTGCCAGCAGCCAAGAGTTTACGGAGACCCAGTACTTC
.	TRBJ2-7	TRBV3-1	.	CASSQFQGAYEQYF	TGTGCCAGCAGCCAATTTCAGGGAGCCTACGAGCAGTACTTC
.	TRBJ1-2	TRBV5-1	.	CASSYQDSEHGYTF	TGCGCCAGCAGCTATCAGGACAGCGAGCATGGCTACACCTTC
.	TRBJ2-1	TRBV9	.	CASTRDLNNEQFF	TGTGCCAGCACCCGGGACTTGAACAATGAGCAGTTCTTC
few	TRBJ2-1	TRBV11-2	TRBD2	CASSLVTSGGRSYNEQFF	TGTGCCAGCAGCTTAGTGACTAGCGGGGGCAGGTCCTACAATGAGCAGTTCTTC
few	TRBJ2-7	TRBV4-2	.	CASSQGGAGIPYF	TGTGCCAGCAGCCAAGGGGGAGCGGGTATTCCGTACTTC
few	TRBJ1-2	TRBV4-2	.	CASSQDRRSYYGYTF	TGTGCCAGCAGCCAAGATCGAAGGTCCTACTATGGCTACACCTTC
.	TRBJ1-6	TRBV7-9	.	CASSLARSPLHF	TGTGCCAGCAGCTTGGCCCGTTCACCCCTCCACTTT
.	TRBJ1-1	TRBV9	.	CASSVATDMNTEAFF	TGTGCCAGCAGCGTAGCTACAGACATGAACACTGAAGCTTTCTTT
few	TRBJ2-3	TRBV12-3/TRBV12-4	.	CASSLTVSGTDTQYF	TGTGCCAGCAGTTTGACAGTCTCGGGCACAGATACGCAGTATTTT
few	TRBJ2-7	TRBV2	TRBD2	CASSLADNAYEQYF	TGTGCCAGCAGCCTAGCGGATAACGCCTACGAGCAGTACTTC
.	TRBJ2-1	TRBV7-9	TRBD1	CASSPRDRVRDEQFF	TGTGCCAGCAGCCCAAGGGACAGGGTAAGAGATGAGCAGTTCTTC
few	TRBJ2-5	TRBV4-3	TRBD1	CASSHVLTGGGRQETQYF	TGCGCCAGCAGCCACGTATTGACAGGGGGCGGTCGGCAAGAGACCCAGTACTTC
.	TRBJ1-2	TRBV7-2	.	CASSLADTNYGYTF	TGTGCCAGCAGCTTAGCCGACACCAACTATGGCTACACCTTC
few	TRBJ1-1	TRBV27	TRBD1	CASSRTTGWTEAFF	TGTGCCAGCAGTCGGACGACAGGGTGGACTGAAGCTTTCTTT
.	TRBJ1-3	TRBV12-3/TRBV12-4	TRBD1	CAKMTGEGNTIYF	TGTGCCAAAATGACAGGGGAAGGAAACACCATATATTTT
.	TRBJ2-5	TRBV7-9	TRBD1	CASTLTGSVETQYF	TGTGCCAGCACTTTGACAGGGTCTGTGGAGACCCAGTACTTC
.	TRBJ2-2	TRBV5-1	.	CASSLSSQNTGELFF	TGCGCCAGCAGCTTGTCAAGCCAGAACACCGGGGAGCTGTTTTTT
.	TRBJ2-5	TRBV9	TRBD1	CASSVEGARRETQYF	TGTGCCAGCAGCGTAGAGGGGGCCCGTAGAGAGACCCAGTACTTC
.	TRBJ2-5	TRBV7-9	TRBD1	CASSLSWTGWRETQYF	TGTGCCAGCAGCTTATCCTGGACAGGGTGGCGAGAGACCCAGTACTTC
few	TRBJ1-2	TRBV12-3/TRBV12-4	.	CASSLVGSDGYTF	TGTGCCAGCAGTTTAGTAGGGAGCGATGGCTACACCTTC
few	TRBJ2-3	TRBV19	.	CASSPSAGWVDTQYF	TGTGCCAGTAGTCCCTCGGCAGGGTGGGTAGATACGCAGTATTTT
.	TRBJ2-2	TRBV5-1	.	CASSLLGSAGGTGELFF	TGCGCCAGCAGCTTGTTGGGGTCCGCCGGGGGCACCGGGGAGCTGTTTTTT
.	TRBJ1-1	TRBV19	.	CASSMGLNTNTEAFF	TGTGCCAGTAGTATGGGGTTGAATACGAACACTGAAGCTTTCTTT
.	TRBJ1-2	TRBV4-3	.	CASSQDRARAYGYTF	TGCGCCAGCAGCCAAGACCGGGCCCGGGCCTATGGCTACACCTTC
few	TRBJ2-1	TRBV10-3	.	CATRPDGRYNEQFF	TGTGCCACTCGACCAGATGGTCGCTACAATGAGCAGTTCTTC
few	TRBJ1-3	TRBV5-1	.	CASSRNSGNTIYF	TGCGCCAGCAGCCGAAACTCTGGAAACACCATATATTTT
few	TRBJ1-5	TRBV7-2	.	CASSLDRVNQPQHF	TGTGCCAGCAGCTTAGACAGGGTCAATCAGCCCCAGCATTTT
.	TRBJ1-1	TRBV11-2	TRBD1	CASSLGLGGRSEAFF	TGTGCCAGCAGCTTAGGGTTAGGGGGCCGGAGTGAAGCTTTCTTT
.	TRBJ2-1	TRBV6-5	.	CASNRKRTSYNEQFF	TGTGCCAGCAATAGAAAACGGACCTCCTACAATGAGCAGTTCTTC
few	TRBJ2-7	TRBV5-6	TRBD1	CASSLGDRGPHEQYF	TGTGCCAGCAGCTTAGGAGACAGGGGACCCCACGAGCAGTACTTC
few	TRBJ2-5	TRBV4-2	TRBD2	CASSQELAGVEETQYF	TGTGCCAGCAGCCAAGAACTAGCGGGAGTGGAGGAGACCCAGTACTTC